These T cell receptor beta chains were read from a single sample in a study of cytomegalovirus exposure and HLA in healthy donors. Assay used: immunoSEQ multiplex PCR; TCRdb lists only in-frame clones, some missing. The table includes about 200,000 clones, 80% to 90% detected once. The sequenced sample was PBMCs. The receptors stem from a young woman in good health and CMV-seronegative. Each CDR3 is given with its conserved first and last residue. Fields, in order: J gene, D gene, V gene, clone size, CDR3 DNA, CDR3 protein. The D gene is left open where the match is weak. For some rows the clone size is stated as once, few or many, or as a class when expanded; others skip it.

>TRBJ2-7|.|TRBV2|many
TGTGCCAGCAGCGCACCGGGGACCTACGAGCAGTACTTC
CASSAPGTYEQYF
>TRBJ2-7|.|TRBV21-1|.
TGTGCCAGCAGTCCAGGGCTAGCGAGAGACGAGCAGTACTTC
CASSPGLARDEQYF
>TRBJ2-5|.|TRBV6-6|many
TGTGCCAGCAGTTACTCCTCCCCCGGGGGAGTGGAGACCCAGTACTTC
CASSYSSPGGVETQYF
>TRBJ2-5|TRBD1|TRBV28|.
TGTGCCAGCAGTTATCCGGGACAGGGAGTAGAGACCCAGTACTTC
CASSYPGQGVETQYF
>TRBJ2-5|TRBD2|TRBV11-2|.
TGTGCCAGCAGCACCACGGGGGGGCAGGAGACCCAGTACTTC
CASSTTGGQETQYF
>TRBJ2-1|TRBD1|TRBV5-1|.
TGCGCCAGCAGCTTGGAGGGGGCCCCCAATGAGCAGTTCTTC
CASSLEGAPNEQFF
>TRBJ1-4|TRBD1|TRBV10-3|.
TGTGCCATCAGTGAGGGGACAGGGGGGGAAAAACTGTTTTTT
CAISEGTGGEKLFF
>TRBJ2-2|.|TRBV7-3|.
TGTGCCAGCAGCCCTGCTGTGGGGGCAACCGGGGAGCTGTTTTTT
CASSPAVGATGELFF
>TRBJ2-7|TRBD2|TRBV10-3|.
TGTGCCATCAGTGATTTGTGGGGTGCGGGGAGGGCCTCGTACGAGCAGTACTTC
CAISDLWGAGRASYEQYF
>TRBJ2-3|TRBD2|TRBV28|.
TGTGCCAGCAGTTTATCGCCTAGCGGGAGCGGGGCAGATACGCAGTATTTT
CASSLSPSGSGADTQYF
>TRBJ2-7|TRBD2|TRBV29-1|once
TGCAGCGTTGGACTAGCGGGACAAGGCTACGAGCAGTACTTC
CSVGLAGQGYEQYF
>TRBJ2-1|TRBD2|TRBV4-1|.
TGCGCCAGCAGCCAAGTCGGTCGGAGCGGGAGGGGTAAGAGTGAGCAGTTCTTC
CASSQVGRSGRGKSEQFF
>TRBJ2-1|TRBD2|TRBV6-1|.
TGTGCCAGCAGTAGCGGGAGGGCCGATACTGATGAGCAGTTCTTC
CASSSGRADTDEQFF
>TRBJ2-7|.|TRBV4-2|.
TGTGCCAGCAGCCCGGACTACCATTCCTACGAGCAGTACTTC
CASSPDYHSYEQYF
>TRBJ2-3|.|TRBV5-5|.
TGTGCCAGCAGCTTGAGCGGTAGACGGGCAGATACGCAGTATTTT
CASSLSGRRADTQYF
>TRBJ2-1|TRBD2|TRBV9|.
TGTGCCAGCAGCCCCTGGACTAGCGGGAGCTACTCCTACAATGAGCAGTTCTTC
CASSPWTSGSYSYNEQFF
>TRBJ1-2|.|TRBV30|.
TGTGCCTGGAAAGGGAACGAGGGTCCGCGCCCGGATGGCTACACCTTC
CAWKGNEGPRPDGYTF
>TRBJ1-2|.|TRBV29-1|few
TGCAGCGTTGAAGCAGTTTATGGCTACACCTTC
CSVEAVYGYTF
>TRBJ1-1|.|TRBV4-3|.
TGCGCCAGCAGCCAAGCTAGGGAGGACACTGAAGCTTTCTTT
CASSQAREDTEAFF
>TRBJ2-7|TRBD1|TRBV27|.
TGTGCCAGCAGTATGGACCGGGACAGTCCTAGGCAGTACTTC
CASSMDRDSPRQYF
>TRBJ2-7|TRBD2|TRBV6-1|.
TGTGCCAGCAGTGAGGGACTAGTACGTCGCGCCGGGTCCTACGAGCAGTACTTC
CASSEGLVRRAGSYEQYF
>TRBJ2-5|.|TRBV19|.
TGTGCCAGTAGTATAACAGGAGAGACCCAGTACTTC
CASSITGETQYF
>TRBJ1-3|.|TRBV20-1|.
TGCAGTGCTCCCACAGGAAACACCATATATTTT
CSAPTGNTIYF
>TRBJ2-7|.|TRBV28|.
TGTGCCAGCAGCCCATCATTGGCACCGAGGCCACACCAATTC
CASSPSLAPRPHQF
>TRBJ2-1|TRBD2|TRBV4-1|.
TGCGCCAGCAGCCAAGACGGCTCTACTAGCGGGGGATACAATGAGCAGTTCTTC
CASSQDGSTSGGYNEQFF
>TRBJ2-1|TRBD1|TRBV7-2|.
TGTGCCAGCAGCCGAATGGGAACCGGGACAGGGGGCGCCCACAATGAGCAGTTCTTC
CASSRMGTGTGGAHNEQFF
>TRBJ2-1|TRBD2|TRBV7-2|.
TGTGCCAGCAGCTCCCTAGCGGGAGTTTACAATGAGCAGTTCTTC
CASSSLAGVYNEQFF
>TRBJ1-5|.|TRBV27|.
TGTGCCAGCAGTTTAGGGCAGGCGAAGCCCCAGCATTTT
CASSLGQAKPQHF
>TRBJ2-7|.|TRBV27|.
TGTGCCAGCAGGGCTTCCGAGCGCGAGCAGTACTTC
CASRASEREQYF
>TRBJ2-3|TRBD2|TRBV9|once
TGTGCCAGCAGCGAGTCCCCCTCGACTAGCGGGAGATCAGATACGCAGTATTTT
CASSESPSTSGRSDTQYF
>TRBJ2-1|TRBD2|TRBV6-1|.
TGTGCCAGCAGTGAAACAGGGACTAGCGCCTACAATGAGCAGTTCTTC
CASSETGTSAYNEQFF
>TRBJ2-5|.|TRBV7-9|.
TGTGCCAGCAGCTTAGGGGGACAAGCTAAAGAGACCCAGTACTTC
CASSLGGQAKETQYF
>TRBJ2-7|TRBD2|TRBV6-5|.
TGTGCCAGCAGGGGGGGACTAGCGGGTTCCTACGAGCAGTACTTC
CASRGGLAGSYEQYF
>TRBJ1-4|TRBD1|TRBV7-9|.
TGTGCCAGCAGCGAAATGACAGGGCTAGTTGAAAAACTGTTTTTT
CASSEMTGLVEKLFF
>TRBJ1-1|.|TRBV19|.
TGTGCCAGCCAAACCGGAGACACTGAAGCTTTCTTT
CASQTGDTEAFF
>TRBJ2-7|.|TRBV28|.
TGTGCCAGCAGTCCCTTTGAGGCAGCCTACGAGCAGTACTTC
CASSPFEAAYEQYF
>TRBJ2-7|.|TRBV2|once
TGTGCCAGCAGTGAGGGTACAGGGCCCTACGAGCAGTACTTC
CASSEGTGPYEQYF
>TRBJ2-7|TRBD1|TRBV7-9|once
TGTGCCAGCAGCTTTCAGGGGGACTCCTACGAGCAGTACTTC
CASSFQGDSYEQYF
>TRBJ1-3|.|TRBV18|.
TGTGCCAGCTCACAGGGGGTTCCTGGAAACACCATATATTTT
CASSQGVPGNTIYF
>TRBJ2-1|TRBD2|TRBV11-3|.
TGTGCCAGCAGCCAAGCGGGAGGCCCCGACGCTGAGCAGTTCTTC
CASSQAGGPDAEQFF
>TRBJ2-7|TRBD2|TRBV14|.
TGTGCCAGCAGCCAAGGGTCTTTAACTAGCGGGTACCGTCCCTACGAGCAGTACTTC
CASSQGSLTSGYRPYEQYF
>TRBJ2-2|TRBD1|TRBV5-1|.
TGCGCCAGCAGCTTGCAGGGACAGGGGGCCGGGGAGCTGTTTTTT
CASSLQGQGAGELFF